This TCR beta chain was identified in a study of cytomegalovirus exposure and HLA in healthy donors. Study as a whole: The 666 first-cohort repertoires shared a platform with the approximately 110 validation repertoires, as reported in a later analysis.

Study outcomes and limitations: As confirmed in vitro, three CMV-associated chains were specific for CMV antigens.

Of note for this clone: Its specificity is not known.

The repertoire was sequenced with immunoSEQ multiplex PCR; TCRdb's copy has only in-frame clones and lacks some. The sample contains tens of thousands of clones, under 95% of which appear only once. CDR3 length: 16 residues. Germline V CDR1 and CDR2: MDHEN, SYDVKM. V gave up 5 bases and J gave up 3 bases, with 19 bases separating them. This rearrangement joins TRBV28 to TRBJ1-2, with D possibly being TRBD1 (5 bases). The sample taken for sequencing was PBMCs. The origin of this receptor is a woman in her twenties or thirties in good health and CMV-seropositive. CDR3 sequence: CASSDPRGPGDYGYTF. The CDR3 nucleotides are TGTGCCAGCAGTGATCCCCGGGGCCCGGGGGACTATGGCTACACCTTC.